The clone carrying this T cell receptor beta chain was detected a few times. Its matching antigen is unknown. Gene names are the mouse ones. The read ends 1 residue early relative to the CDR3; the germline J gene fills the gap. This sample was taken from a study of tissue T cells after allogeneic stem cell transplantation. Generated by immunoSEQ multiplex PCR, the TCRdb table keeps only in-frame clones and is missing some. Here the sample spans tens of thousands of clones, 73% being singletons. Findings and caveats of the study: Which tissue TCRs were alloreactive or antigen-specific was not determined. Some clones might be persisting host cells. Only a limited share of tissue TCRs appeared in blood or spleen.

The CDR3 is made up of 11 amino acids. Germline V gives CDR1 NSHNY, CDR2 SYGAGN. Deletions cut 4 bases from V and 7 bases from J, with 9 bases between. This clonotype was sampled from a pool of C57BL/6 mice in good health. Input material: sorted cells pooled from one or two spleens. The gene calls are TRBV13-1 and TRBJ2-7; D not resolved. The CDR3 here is CASSRDGEQYF. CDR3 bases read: TGTGCCAGCAGTCGGGATGGGGAACAGTAC.